What follows are 5 T cell receptor beta chains derived from one specimen sequenced in a study of T cells in Graves' hyperthyroidism and ophthalmopathy. The investigators amplified TCR beta CDR3 regions from RNA transcripts. First-round RT-PCR with HTBI primers amplified the TCR CDR3 region. Each CDR3 protein gets one entry after TCRdb re-called the multiplex PCR reads with MiXCR. Of about 600,000 distinct CDR3 sequences listed, approximately 15% were seen once; the top ten hold 2.5% to 4%. Sequencing input: blood. The source is a middle-aged woman with Graves' ophthalmopathy.

This clonotype was observed at least ten times. The CDR3 DNA is TGTGCCTGGGGACGCCCAGAGACCCAGTACTTC. Its protein is CAWGRPETQYF. The rearrangement links TRBV30 to TRBJ2-5; D gene ambiguous. The V end was cut by 5 bases, the J end by 4 bases, with 8 bases between. The CDR3 covers 11 residues. Germline V CDR1 and CDR2: GTSNPN, SVGIG (reference sequence).

This clonotype was seen at least ten times. V usage is TRBV5-1 and J usage is TRBJ2-1; the D gene is possibly TRBD1 (5 bases). Germline-derived CDR1 and CDR2 are SGHRS and YFSETQ. V lost 5 bases and J 8 bases, leaving 20 bases between the germline ends. The CDR3 has 15 residues. In nucleotides, the CDR3 is TGCGCCAGCAGACTTGACGTGGCAGGGTACGATGAGCAGTTCTTC. This codes for CASRLDVAGYDEQFF.

This clonotype was counted many times. The chain recombines TRBV28 with TRBJ2-1, with TRBD2 as a possible D gene (6 bases). CDR3 length equals 13 residues. The V and J ends lost 8 bases and 6 bases respectively, with 14 bases between them. The V gene's germline CDR1 is MDHEN and CDR2 SYDVKM. CDR3 amino acids: CASFVTSSNEQFF. DNA of the CDR3: TGTGCCAGCTTCGTTACTAGCTCCAATGAGCAGTTCTTC.

This clonotype was picked up many times. The genes are TRBV12-3 or TRBV12-4 and TRBJ2-7; D remains ambiguous. Trimming stripped 5 bases from V and 6 bases from J, with 26 bases between. This CDR3 is built from 17 residues. The DNA of the CDR3 is TGTGCCAGCAGTCTCGATTGGAGCCGACTCTCTTTGGGCGAGCAGTACTTC. Translated: CASSLDWSRLSLGEQYF.

This clonotype has more than one count but fewer than ten. This sequence joins TRBV19 and TRBJ2-1; D is perhaps TRBD1 or TRBD2 (6 bases each). V lost 4 bases and J 2 bases, leaving 24 bases between the germline ends. There are 19 residues in the CDR3. The germline V gene has CDR1 LNHDA and CDR2 SQIVND (reference sequence). The CDR3 spells CASSTRLGARGTTYNEQFF. The CDR3 DNA reads TGTGCCAGTAGTACCCGACTGGGGGCGCGGGGCACTACCTACAATGAGCAGTTCTTC.